This T cell receptor (beta chain) was obtained from a study of spatial heterogeneity in lung cancer. The time point denotes: sample taken at primary tumor resection. This clonotype is medium-sized within its sample. A library prepared for alpha chains yielded this beta chain as an off-target read; its size is of little meaning. One entry per CDR3 protein results from TCRdb running MiXCR on the 5' RACE reads. The repertoire holds 5,000 to 6,500 distinct CDR3 sequences, with around 13% as singletons. The trim removed 4 bases at V and 0 bases at J, leaving 5 bases unmatched. CDR3 length: 16 residues. Germline-derived CDR1 and CDR2 are DFQATT and SNEGSKA (reference sequence).

V is TRBV20-1 and J is TRBJ2-4, with 11 bases identical to TRBD2. This sequence originates from a human donor with early-stage non-small cell lung cancer. Sequenced here: lung tissue, sampled at surgery. CDR3 residues: CSAKGLADLAKNIQYF. CDR3 nucleotides: TGCAGTGCTAAGGGACTAGCGGATTTAGCCAAAAACATTCAGTACTTC.